This T cell receptor (beta chain) was obtained from a study of OX40 agonist ivuxolimab in advanced cancers. At the level of the study: Ivuxolimab, an antibody that agonizes OX40 (CD134), was administered to the patients.

The CDR3 has 14 residues. Germline V CDR1 and CDR2: SGHVS, FNYEAQ. V lost 5 bases to trimming and J lost 4 bases, with 12 bases between them. Assay: immunoSEQ multiplex PCR; the TCRdb copy retains only in-frame clones and omits some. The table has some 72,000 clones, about nine tenths seen once. The source of this sequence is an adult with an advanced solid tumor such as melanoma, head and neck, liver or kidney cancer. This chain uses TRBV7-6 with TRBJ1-5; possibly TRBD1 for D (5 bases). Sample: CD4+ or CD8+ T cells sorted from blood, taken in a trial of the OX40 agonist ivuxolimab. CDR3 amino acids: CASSPGTGNQPQHF. The CDR3 bases are TGTGCCAGCAGCCCCGGGACGGGGAATCAGCCCCAGCATTTT.